The 16 T cell receptor beta chains reported below all come from one sample, sequenced in a study of CD4+ T cells in melanoma. Sequenced by immunoSEQ multiplex PCR; TCRdb stores in-frame clones only, minus some. The sample lists about 22,000 clones, almost 85% occurring once. The sample consisted of cells from a culture (not recorded whether cultured in vitro). The receptors shown here come from a human donor with melanoma.

The chain carries TRBV30 and TRBJ1-1; tentative D call: TRBD1 (6 bases). The germline V gene has CDR1 GTSNPN and CDR2 SVGIG (reference sequence). The V and J ends lost 8 bases and 4 bases respectively, with 17 bases between them. CDR3 length: 13 residues. CDR3 protein: CARRLTGTTEAFF. The CDR3 nucleotides are TGTGCCCGGCGACTAACAGGGACCACTGAAGCTTTCTTT. Combining the CDR3 with reference TRBV30 and TRBJ1-1 gives the whole variable domain SQTIHQWPATLVQPVGSPLSLECTVEGTSNPNLYWYRQAAGRGLQLLFYSVGIGQISSEVPQNLSASRPQDRQFILSSKKLLLSDSGFYLCARRLTGTTEAFFGQGTRLTVV.

This clone has a handful of counts. V gene TRBV10-1 combines with J gene TRBJ2-5, with D perhaps given as TRBD1 or TRBD2 (5 bases each). Per germline, CDR1 WNHNN and CDR2 SYGVQD (reference sequence). This CDR3 contains 15 residues. V shed 3 bases and J shed 2 bases, with 13 bases lying between them. CDR3 nucleotide sequence: TGCGCCAGCAGTGATGGGTCGGGGCCTCAAGAGACCCAGTACTTC. Its protein product is CASSDGSGPQETQYF.

The V and J genes are TRBV29-1 and TRBJ2-5; D not resolved. Germline CDR1 and CDR2: SQVTM and ANQGSEA. The CDR3 covers 13 residues. Trimming cost V 0 bases and J 5 bases, with 10 bases left between them. CDR3 in amino acids: CSVEEVGLETQYF. The CDR3 coding sequence is TGCAGCGTTGAAGAGGTGGGGTTGGAGACCCAGTACTTC.

The chain couples TRBV27 to TRBJ2-7; D is uncertain. The CDR3 has 14 residues. Germline V lookup: CDR1 MNHEY, CDR2 SMNVEV (reference sequence). Trimming left V 6 bases short and J 5 bases short, with 17 bases between. This CDR3 is CASRVIGSLHEQYF. As DNA, the CDR3 is TGTGCCAGCAGAGTTATAGGGTCTCTCCACGAGCAGTACTTC.

The chain links TRBV7-9 to TRBJ1-2; no firm D call. The CDR3 has 13 amino acids. Germline assignment: CDR1 SEHNR and CDR2 FQNEAQ (reference sequence). The V end lost 4 bases, the J end lost 6 bases, and 12 bases lay between the germline ends. CDR3 residues: CASSSLVVHGYTF. In nucleotides, the CDR3 is TGTGCCAGCAGCTCCCTGGTGGTCCATGGCTACACCTTC.

This clone was observed a few times. J is TRBJ1-2 and V is TRBV11-2, with 9 bases identical to TRBD1. The ends lost 5 bases at V and 6 bases at J; junction bases unmatched: 7. Germline CDR1 and CDR2: SGHAT and FQNNGV. The CDR3 runs to 14 residues. CDR3 sequence reads: CASSPTGQGNGYTF. The DNA of the CDR3 is TGTGCCAGCAGCCCGACGGGACAGGGAAATGGCTACACCTTC.

The chain employs TRBV5-8 and TRBJ2-2; the match to TRBD1 covers 9 bases. The V and J ends lost 0 bases and 2 bases, in that order; junction bases with no gene match: 5. This CDR3 comprises 17 residues. Germline CDR1 SGHTS, CDR2 YDEGEE. CDR3: CASSLDEDRGNTGELFF. DNA for the CDR3: TGTGCCAGCAGCTTGGATGAGGACAGGGGCAACACCGGGGAGCTGTTTTTT.

The chain carries TRBV9 and TRBJ1-5; possibly TRBD1 for D (6 bases). V gave up 2 bases and J gave up 1 base, with 10 bases separating them. The germline gives CDR1 SGDLS, CDR2 YYNGEE. CDR3 size: 15 residues. CDR3 DNA: TGTGCCAGCAGCGTTACGGGGGCCAGCAATCAGCCCCAGCATTTT. Its translation is CASSVTGASNQPQHF.

This chain joins TRBV14 and TRBJ1-1; maybe TRBD1 (5 bases). The V and J ends lost 4 bases and 1 base respectively, with 7 bases between them. Per the germline V gene, CDR1 is SGHDN and CDR2 is FVKESK. CDR3 length equals 13 residues. The CDR3 protein is CASSRQTNTEAFF. CDR3 sequence (DNA): TGTGCCAGCAGCCGACAGACGAACACTGAAGCTTTCTTT. Looking up the rest from reference TRBV14 and TRBJ1-1 gives the full variable domain: EAGVTQFPSHSVIEKGQTVTLRCDPISGHDNLYWYRRVMGKEIKFLLHFVKESKQDESGMPNNRFLAERTGGTYSTLKVQPAELEDSGVYFCASSRQTNTEAFFGQGTRLTVV.

This rearrangement joins TRBV6-1 to TRBJ2-7, with no clear D. The CDR3 contains 15 residues. Germline V gene lookup returns CDR1 MNHNS and CDR2 SASEGT. With 1 base removed from V and 2 bases from J, the gap between germline ends came to 12 bases. The CDR3 protein is CASSEVYGSAYEQYF. CDR3 DNA: TGTGCCAGCAGTGAAGTGTATGGATCGGCCTACGAGCAGTACTTC.

The rearrangement links TRBV4-1 to TRBJ2-7, with 8 bases identical to TRBD1. Germline loops: CDR1 MGHRA, CDR2 YSYEKL. The length of the CDR3 is 13 residues. In nucleotides, the CDR3 is TGCGCTGTATCCGGGACAGGCTCCTACGAGCAGTACTTC. Its translation is CAVSGTGSYEQYF.

This clone was counted a single time. This CDR3 reads CASSQQPGVDTQYF. The DNA of the CDR3 is TGTGCCAGCAGCCAACAACCAGGGGTGGATACGCAGTATTTT. V usage is TRBV14 and J usage is TRBJ2-3; maybe TRBD1 (6 bases). Germline V gives CDR1 SGHDN, CDR2 FVKESK. V was cut by 2 bases and J by 6 bases, with 12 bases left in between. The CDR3 totals 14 residues.

J is TRBJ2-1 and V is TRBV7-3; D gene uncertain. The CDR3 has 13 amino acids. Looked up from germline, CDR1 is SGHTA and CDR2 is FQGTGA. The germline V and J ends were trimmed by 0 bases and 9 bases, with 9 bases remaining between them. The CDR3 here is CASSLTGSGEQFF. The CDR3 DNA sequence: TGTGCCAGCAGCTTAACGGGCTCGGGTGAGCAGTTCTTC.

The CDR3 nucleotides read TGTGCCAGCAGCTCCCTCGGGGCGCTCTCCTACGAGCAGTACTTC. Translation: CASSSLGALSYEQYF. This chain joins TRBV5-6 and TRBJ2-7; D tentatively fits TRBD1 or TRBD2 (5 bases each). The CDR3 totals 15 residues. Germline lookup yields CDR1 SGHDT and CDR2 YYEEEE. The germline V and J ends were trimmed by 3 bases and 0 bases, with 13 bases remaining between them. Supplemented by reference TRBV5-6 and TRBJ2-7, the full variable domain reads DAGVTQSPTHLIKTRGQQVTLRCSPKSGHDTVSWYQQALGQGPQFIFQYYEEEERQRGNFPDRFSGHQFPNYSSELNVNALLLGDSALYLCASSSLGALSYEQYFGPGTRLTVT.

This chain connects TRBV30 to TRBJ2-1; the D call may be TRBD1 or TRBD2 (5 bases each). The CDR3 covers 13 residues. Germline assignment: CDR1 GTSNPN and CDR2 SVGIG (reference sequence). Between the trimmed V and J ends, which lost 5 bases and 1 base, there was a span of 9 bases. In DNA form, the CDR3 reads TGTGCCTGGGAGGGGCGGTCCTACAATGAGCAGTTCTTC. Translated, it gives CAWEGRSYNEQFF.

The rearrangement links TRBV11-1 to TRBJ1-3, with no clear D. Germline CDR1 and CDR2: SGHAT and FQDESV (reference sequence). The V gene lost 4 bases and the J gene lost 0 bases, with 7 bases spanning the gap. The CDR3 runs to 14 residues. CDR3 sequence: CASSSITSGNTIYF. The DNA of the CDR3 is TGTGCCAGCAGCTCTATTACCTCTGGAAACACCATATATTTT.